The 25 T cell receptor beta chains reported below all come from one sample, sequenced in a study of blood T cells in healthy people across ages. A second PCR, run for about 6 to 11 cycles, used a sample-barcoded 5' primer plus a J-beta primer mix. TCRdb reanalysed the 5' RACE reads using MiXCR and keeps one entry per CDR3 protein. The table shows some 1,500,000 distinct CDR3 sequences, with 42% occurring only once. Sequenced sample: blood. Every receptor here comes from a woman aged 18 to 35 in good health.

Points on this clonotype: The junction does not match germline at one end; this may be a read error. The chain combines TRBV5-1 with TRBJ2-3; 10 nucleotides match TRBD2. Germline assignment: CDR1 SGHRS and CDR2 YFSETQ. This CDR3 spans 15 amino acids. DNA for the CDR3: TGCGCCAGCAGACTAGCGGGGATCGGCACAGATTCGCAGTATTTT. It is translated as CASRLAGIGTDSQYF. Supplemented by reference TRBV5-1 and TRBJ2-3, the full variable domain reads KAGVTQTPRYLIKTRGQQVTLSCSPISGHRSVSWYQQTPGQGLQFLFEYFSETQRNKGNFPGRFSGRQFSNSRSEMNVSTLELGDSALYLCASRLAGIGTDSQYFGPGTRLTVL.

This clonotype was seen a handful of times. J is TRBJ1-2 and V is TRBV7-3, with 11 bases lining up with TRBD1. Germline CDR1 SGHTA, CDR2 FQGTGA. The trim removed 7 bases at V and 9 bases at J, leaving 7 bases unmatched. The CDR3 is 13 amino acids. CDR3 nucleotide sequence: TGTGCCAGCACCCCCGGACAGGGGGCGCGCTACACCTTC. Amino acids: CASTPGQGARYTF.

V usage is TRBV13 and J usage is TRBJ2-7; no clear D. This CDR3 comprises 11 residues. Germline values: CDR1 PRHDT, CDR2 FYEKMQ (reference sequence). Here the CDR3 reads CATAGHHEQYF. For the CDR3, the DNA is TGTGCTACGGCCGGGCACCACGAGCAGTACTTC.

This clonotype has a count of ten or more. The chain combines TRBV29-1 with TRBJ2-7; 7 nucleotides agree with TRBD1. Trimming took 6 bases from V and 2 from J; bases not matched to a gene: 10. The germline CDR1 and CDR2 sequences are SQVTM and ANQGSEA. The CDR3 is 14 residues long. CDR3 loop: CSVVSLGGTYEQYF. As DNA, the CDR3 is TGCAGCGTCGTCTCACTAGGGGGCACCTACGAGCAGTACTTC.

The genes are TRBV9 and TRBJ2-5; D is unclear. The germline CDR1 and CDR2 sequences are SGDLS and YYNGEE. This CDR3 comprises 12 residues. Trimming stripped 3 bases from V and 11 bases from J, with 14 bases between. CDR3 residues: CASSGLYNEQYF. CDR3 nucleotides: TGTGCCAGCAGCGGGCTCTACAATGAGCAGTACTTC. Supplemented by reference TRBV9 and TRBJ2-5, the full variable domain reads DSGVTQTPKHLITATGQRVTLRCSPRSGDLSVYWYQQSLDQGLQFLIQYYNGEERAKGNILERFSAQQFPDLHSELNLSSLELGDSALYFCASSGLYNEQYFGPGTRLLVL.

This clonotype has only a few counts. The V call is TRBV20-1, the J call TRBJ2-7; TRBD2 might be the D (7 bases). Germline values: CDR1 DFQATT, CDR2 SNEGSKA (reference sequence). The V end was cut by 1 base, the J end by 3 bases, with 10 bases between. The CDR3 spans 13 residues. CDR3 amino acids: CSARGRGGYEQYF. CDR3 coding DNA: TGCAGTGCTAGAGGGAGGGGGGGCTACGAGCAGTACTTC.

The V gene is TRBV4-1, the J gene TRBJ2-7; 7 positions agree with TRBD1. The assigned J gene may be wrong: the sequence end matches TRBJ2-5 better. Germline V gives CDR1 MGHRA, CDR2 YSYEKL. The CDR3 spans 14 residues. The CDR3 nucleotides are TGCGCCAGCAGCCCCGGGACAGAAGGGCAGACCCAGTACTTC. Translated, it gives CASSPGTEGQTQYF.

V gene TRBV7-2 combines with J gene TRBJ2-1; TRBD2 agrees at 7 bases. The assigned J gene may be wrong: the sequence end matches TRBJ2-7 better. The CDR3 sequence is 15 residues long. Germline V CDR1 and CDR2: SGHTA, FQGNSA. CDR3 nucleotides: TGTGCCAGCAGCGAGAGTCGGGGGGATTACAATGAGCAGTACTTC. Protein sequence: CASSESRGDYNEQYF.

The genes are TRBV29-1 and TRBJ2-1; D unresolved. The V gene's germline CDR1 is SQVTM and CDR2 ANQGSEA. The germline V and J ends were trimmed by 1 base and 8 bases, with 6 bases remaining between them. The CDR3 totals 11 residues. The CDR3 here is CSVEAGYEQFF. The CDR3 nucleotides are TGCAGCGTTGAAGCAGGCTATGAGCAGTTCTTC.

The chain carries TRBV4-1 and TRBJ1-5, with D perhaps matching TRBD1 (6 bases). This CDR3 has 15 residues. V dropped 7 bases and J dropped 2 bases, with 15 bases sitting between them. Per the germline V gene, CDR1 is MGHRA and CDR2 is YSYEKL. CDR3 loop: CASTQGWGGNQPQHF. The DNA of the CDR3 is TGCGCCAGCACCCAGGGGTGGGGTGGCAATCAGCCCCAGCATTTT.

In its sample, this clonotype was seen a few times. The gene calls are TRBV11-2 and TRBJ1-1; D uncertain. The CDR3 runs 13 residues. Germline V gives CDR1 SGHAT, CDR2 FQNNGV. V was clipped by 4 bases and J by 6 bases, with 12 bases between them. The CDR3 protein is CASSWLARPEAFF. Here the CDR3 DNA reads TGTGCCAGCAGCTGGTTGGCAAGGCCTGAAGCTTTCTTT.

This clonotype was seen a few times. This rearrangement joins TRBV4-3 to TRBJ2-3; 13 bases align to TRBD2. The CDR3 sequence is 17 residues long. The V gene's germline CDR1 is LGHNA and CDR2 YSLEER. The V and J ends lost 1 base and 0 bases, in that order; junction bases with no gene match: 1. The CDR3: CASSQGLAGGSTDTQYF. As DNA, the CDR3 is TGCGCCAGCAGCCAAGGACTAGCGGGGGGAAGCACAGATACGCAGTATTTT.

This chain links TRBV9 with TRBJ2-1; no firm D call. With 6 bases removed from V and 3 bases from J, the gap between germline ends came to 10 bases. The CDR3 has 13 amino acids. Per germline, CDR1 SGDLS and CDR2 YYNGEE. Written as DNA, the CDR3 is TGTGCCAGCACGATGACTGGCTACAATGAGCAGTTCTTC. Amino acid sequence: CASTMTGYNEQFF.

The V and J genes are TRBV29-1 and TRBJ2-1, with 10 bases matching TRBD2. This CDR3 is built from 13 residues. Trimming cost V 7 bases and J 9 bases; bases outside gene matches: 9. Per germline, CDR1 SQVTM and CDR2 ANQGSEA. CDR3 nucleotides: TGCAGCGGTTTAAGCGGGAGGGCCCTTGAGCAGTTCTTC. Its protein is CSGLSGRALEQFF.

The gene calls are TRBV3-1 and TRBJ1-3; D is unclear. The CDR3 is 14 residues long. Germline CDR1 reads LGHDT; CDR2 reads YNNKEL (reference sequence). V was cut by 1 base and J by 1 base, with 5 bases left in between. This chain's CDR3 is CASSQVGSGNTIYF. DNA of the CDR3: TGTGCCAGCAGCCAAGTGGGTTCTGGAAACACCATATATTTT.

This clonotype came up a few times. DNA of the CDR3: TGCGCCAGCAGCCAAGATGCTGAGTGGTACACCGGGGAGCTGTTTTTT. Its protein is CASSQDAEWYTGELFF. The V call is TRBV4-3, the J call TRBJ2-2, with D hard to call. V lost 0 bases, J lost 3 bases, and 11 bases lay in between. This CDR3 contains 16 residues. Germline-derived CDR1 and CDR2 are LGHNA and YSLEER.

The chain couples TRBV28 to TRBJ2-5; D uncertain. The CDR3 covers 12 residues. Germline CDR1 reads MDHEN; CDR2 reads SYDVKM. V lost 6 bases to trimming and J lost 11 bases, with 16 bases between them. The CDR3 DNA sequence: TGTGCCAGCAGCCCTCCCCTCCAGCCGCAGTACTTC. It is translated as CASSPPLQPQYF.

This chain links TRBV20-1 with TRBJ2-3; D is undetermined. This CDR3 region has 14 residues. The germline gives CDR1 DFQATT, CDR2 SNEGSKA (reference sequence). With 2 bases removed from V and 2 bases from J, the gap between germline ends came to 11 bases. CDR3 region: CSARYSKLTDTQYF. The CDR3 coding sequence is TGCAGTGCTAGATACTCAAAGCTCACAGATACGCAGTATTTT.

The CDR3 is CATDREDGYTF. Written as DNA, the CDR3 is TGTGCCACCGACAGGGAAGATGGCTACACCTTC. The rearrangement joins TRBV12-3 or TRBV12-4 to TRBJ1-2, with TRBD1 matching 7 bases. J was trimmed by 6 bases and V by 10 bases; bases with no gene match: 5. The CDR3 runs to 11 residues.

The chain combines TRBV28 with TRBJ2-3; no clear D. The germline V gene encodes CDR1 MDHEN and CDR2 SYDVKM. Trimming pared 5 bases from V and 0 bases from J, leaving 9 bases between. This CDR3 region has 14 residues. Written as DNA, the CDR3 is TGTGCCAGCAGTGGGCCGGGTAGCACAGATACGCAGTATTTT. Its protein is CASSGPGSTDTQYF.

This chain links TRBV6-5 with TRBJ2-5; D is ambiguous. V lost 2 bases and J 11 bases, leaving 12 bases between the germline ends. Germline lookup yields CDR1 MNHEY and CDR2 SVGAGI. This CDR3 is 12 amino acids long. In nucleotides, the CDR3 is TGTGCCAGCAGTTACGCCCTGGGTGAGCAGTACTTC. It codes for CASSYALGEQYF.

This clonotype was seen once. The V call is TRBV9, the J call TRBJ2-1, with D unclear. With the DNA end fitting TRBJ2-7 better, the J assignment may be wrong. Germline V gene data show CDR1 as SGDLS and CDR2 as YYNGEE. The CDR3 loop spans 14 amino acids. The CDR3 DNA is TGTGCCAGCAGCGTAGCAGATTCCTACAATGAGCAGTACTTC. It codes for CASSVADSYNEQYF.

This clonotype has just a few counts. The CDR3 loop is CASSTYRGAGELFF. CDR3 coding DNA: TGTGCCAGCAGTACTTACAGGGGCGCCGGGGAGCTGTTTTTT. The rearrangement uses TRBV27 and TRBJ2-2, with 7 nucleotides matching TRBD1. Germline V CDR1 and CDR2: MNHEY, SMNVEV (reference sequence). V dropped 5 bases and J dropped 6; count of bases not matched to a gene: 6. This CDR3 is 14 amino acids long.

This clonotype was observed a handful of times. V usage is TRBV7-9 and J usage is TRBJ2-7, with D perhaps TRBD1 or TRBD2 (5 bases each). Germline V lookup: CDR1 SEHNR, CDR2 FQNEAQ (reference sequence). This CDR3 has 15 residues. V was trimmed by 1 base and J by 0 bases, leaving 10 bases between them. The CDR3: CASSLVGGPSYEQYF. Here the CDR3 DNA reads TGTGCCAGCAGCTTAGTTGGGGGTCCCTCCTACGAGCAGTACTTC.

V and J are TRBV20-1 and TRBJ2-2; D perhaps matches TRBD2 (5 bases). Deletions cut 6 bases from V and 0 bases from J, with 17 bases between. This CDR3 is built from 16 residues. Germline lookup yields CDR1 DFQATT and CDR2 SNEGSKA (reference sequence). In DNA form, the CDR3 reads TGCAGTGCCCGGAATCCGGGGTTCGCGAACACCGGGGAGCTGTTTTTT. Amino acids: CSARNPGFANTGELFF.